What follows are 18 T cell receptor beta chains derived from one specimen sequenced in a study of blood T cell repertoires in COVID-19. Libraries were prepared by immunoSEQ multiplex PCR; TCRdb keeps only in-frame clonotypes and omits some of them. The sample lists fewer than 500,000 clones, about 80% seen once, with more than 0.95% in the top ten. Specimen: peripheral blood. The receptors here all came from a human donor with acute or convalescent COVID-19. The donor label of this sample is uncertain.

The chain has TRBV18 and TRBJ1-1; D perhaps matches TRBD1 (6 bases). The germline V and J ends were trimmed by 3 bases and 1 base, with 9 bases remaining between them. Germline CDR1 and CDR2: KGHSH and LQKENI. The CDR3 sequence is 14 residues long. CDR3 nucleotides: TGTGCCAGCTCACCGGTGACAGGGAACACTGAAGCTTTCTTT. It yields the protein CASSPVTGNTEAFF.

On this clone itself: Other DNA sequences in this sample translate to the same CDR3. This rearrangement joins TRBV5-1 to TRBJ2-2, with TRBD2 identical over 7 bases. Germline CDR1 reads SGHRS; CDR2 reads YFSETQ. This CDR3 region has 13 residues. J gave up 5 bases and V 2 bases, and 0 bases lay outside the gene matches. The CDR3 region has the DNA TGCGCCAGCAGCTTCGGGGGGACCGGGGAGCTGTTTTTT. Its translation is CASSFGGTGELFF. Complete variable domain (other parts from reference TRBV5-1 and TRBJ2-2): KAGVTQTPRYLIKTRGQQVTLSCSPISGHRSVSWYQQTPGQGLQFLFEYFSETQRNKGNFPGRFSGRQFSNSRSEMNVSTLELGDSALYLCASSFGGTGELFFGEGSRLTVL.

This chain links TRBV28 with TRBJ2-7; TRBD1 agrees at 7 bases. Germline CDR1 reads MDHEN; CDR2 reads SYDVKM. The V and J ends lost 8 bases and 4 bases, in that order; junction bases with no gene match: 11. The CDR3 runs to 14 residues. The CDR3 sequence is CASGLRQGAYEQYF. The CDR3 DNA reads TGTGCCAGCGGATTAAGACAGGGTGCGTACGAGCAGTACTTC.

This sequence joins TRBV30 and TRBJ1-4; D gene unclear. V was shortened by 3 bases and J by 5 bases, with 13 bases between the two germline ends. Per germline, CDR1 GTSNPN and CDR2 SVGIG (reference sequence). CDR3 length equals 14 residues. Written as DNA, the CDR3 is TGTGCCTGGAGAGGAGTGTATGCCAATGAAAAACTGTTTTTT. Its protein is CAWRGVYANEKLFF.

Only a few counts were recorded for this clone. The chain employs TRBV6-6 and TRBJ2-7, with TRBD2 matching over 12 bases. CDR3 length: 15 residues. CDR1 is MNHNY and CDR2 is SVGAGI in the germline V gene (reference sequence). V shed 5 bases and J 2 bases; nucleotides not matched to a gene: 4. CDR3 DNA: TGTGCCAGCAGTACCTGGACTAGCGGGGCCTACGAGCAGTACTTC. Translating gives CASSTWTSGAYEQYF.

CDR3 nucleotides: TGTGCCAGCAGCCCGGGGAGCTCTGGAAACACCATATATTTT. Its translation: CASSPGSSGNTIYF. The V and J genes are TRBV3-1 (or the pseudogene TRBV3-2) and TRBJ1-3; D remains ambiguous. The CDR3 loop spans 14 amino acids. Trimming pared 4 bases from V and 0 bases from J, leaving 7 bases between. Germline values: CDR1 LGHDT, CDR2 YNNKEL (reference sequence).

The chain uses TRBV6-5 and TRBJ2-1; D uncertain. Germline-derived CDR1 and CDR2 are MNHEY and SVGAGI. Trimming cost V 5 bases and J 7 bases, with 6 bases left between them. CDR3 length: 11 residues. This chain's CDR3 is CASSLWNEQFF. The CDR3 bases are TGTGCCAGCAGTCTATGGAATGAGCAGTTCTTC.

Written as DNA, the CDR3 is TGTGCCAGCAGCCCCATTTGGAGCGCCGGGACAGGCACAGATACGCAGTATTTT. Protein product: CASSPIWSAGTGTDTQYF. The V call is TRBV3-1 (or the pseudogene TRBV3-2), the J call TRBJ2-3, with 7 nucleotides matching TRBD1. With V trimmed by 4 bases and J by 1 base, 14 bases remained unmatched. Germline V gene data show CDR1 as LGHDT and CDR2 as YNNKEL (reference sequence). The CDR3 covers 18 residues.

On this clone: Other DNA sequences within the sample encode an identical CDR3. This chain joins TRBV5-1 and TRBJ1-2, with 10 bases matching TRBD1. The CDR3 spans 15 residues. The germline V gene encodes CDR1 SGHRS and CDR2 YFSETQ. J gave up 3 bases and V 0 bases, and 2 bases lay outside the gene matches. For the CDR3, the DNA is TGCGCCAGCAGCTTGGGACAGGGGGCGTACTATGGCTACACCTTC. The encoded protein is CASSLGQGAYYGYTF.

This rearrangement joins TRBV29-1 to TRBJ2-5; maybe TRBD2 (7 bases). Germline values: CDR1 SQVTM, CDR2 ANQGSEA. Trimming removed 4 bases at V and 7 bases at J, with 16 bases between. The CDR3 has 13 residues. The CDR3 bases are TGCAGCGTTGGTCCGGGGGGCCACGGGACCCAGTACTTC. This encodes CSVGPGGHGTQYF.

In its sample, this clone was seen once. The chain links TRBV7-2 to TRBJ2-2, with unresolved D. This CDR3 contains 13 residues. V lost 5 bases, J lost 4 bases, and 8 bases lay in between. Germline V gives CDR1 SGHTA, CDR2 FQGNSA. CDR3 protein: CASSPFSTGELFF. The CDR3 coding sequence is TGTGCCAGCAGCCCTTTTAGCACCGGGGAGCTGTTTTTT.

This CDR3 is CASSTHGQATRGYTF. The DNA of the CDR3 is TGTGCCAGTAGTACCCATGGACAGGCTACTCGAGGCTACACCTTC. J is TRBJ1-2 and V is TRBV19; the match to TRBD1 covers 7 bases. CDR3 length: 15 amino acids. Germline values: CDR1 LNHDA, CDR2 SQIVND (reference sequence). Unmatched junction bases numbered 13, after V lost 4 bases and J lost 8 bases.

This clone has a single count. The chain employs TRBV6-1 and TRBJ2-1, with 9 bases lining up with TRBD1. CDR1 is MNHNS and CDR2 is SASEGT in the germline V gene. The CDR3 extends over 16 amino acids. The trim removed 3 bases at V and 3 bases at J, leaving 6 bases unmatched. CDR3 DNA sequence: TGTGCCAGCAGTGACCCCGGGACAGGGCTCTACAATGAGCAGTTCTTC. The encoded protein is CASSDPGTGLYNEQFF.

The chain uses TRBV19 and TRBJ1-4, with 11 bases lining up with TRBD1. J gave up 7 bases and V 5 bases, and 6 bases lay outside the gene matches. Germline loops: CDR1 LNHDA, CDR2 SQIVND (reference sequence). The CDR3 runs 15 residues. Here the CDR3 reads CASSGTGTGGEKLFF. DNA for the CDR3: TGTGCCAGTAGTGGCACGGGGACAGGGGGTGAAAAACTGTTTTTT.

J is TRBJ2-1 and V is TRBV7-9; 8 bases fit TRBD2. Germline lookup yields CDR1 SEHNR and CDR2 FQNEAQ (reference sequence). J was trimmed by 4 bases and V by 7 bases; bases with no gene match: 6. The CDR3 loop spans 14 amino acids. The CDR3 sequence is CASIGTSGYNEQFF. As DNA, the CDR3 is TGTGCCAGCATCGGAACTAGCGGATACAATGAGCAGTTCTTC.

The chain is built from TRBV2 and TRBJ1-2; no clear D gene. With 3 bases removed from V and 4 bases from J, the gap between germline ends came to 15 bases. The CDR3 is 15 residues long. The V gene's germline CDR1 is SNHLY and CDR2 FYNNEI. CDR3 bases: TGTGCCAGCAGTGATTATGGCAGTTCTAGCTATGGCTACACCTTC. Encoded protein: CASSDYGSSSYGYTF.

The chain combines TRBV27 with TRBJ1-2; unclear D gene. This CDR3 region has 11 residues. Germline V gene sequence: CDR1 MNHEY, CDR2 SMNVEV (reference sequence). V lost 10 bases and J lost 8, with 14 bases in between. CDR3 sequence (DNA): TGTGCCACCAGAACTGCGGAGGGCTACACCTTC. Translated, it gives CATRTAEGYTF.

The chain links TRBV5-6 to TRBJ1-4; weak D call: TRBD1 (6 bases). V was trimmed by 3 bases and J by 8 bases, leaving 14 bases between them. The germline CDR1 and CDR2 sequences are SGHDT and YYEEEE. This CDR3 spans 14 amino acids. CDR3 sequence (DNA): TGTGCCAGCAGCTATCAGGGGATGGGGGAAAAACTGTTTTTT. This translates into CASSYQGMGEKLFF.